This entry concerns a single T cell receptor (beta chain). The sample originates from a study of blood T cell repertoires in COVID-19. On the study more broadly: Nucleic acid was either cDNA or gDNA, and it came from T cells, B-cell-depleted T cells, or PBMCs.

Produced via immunoSEQ multiplex PCR; TCRdb's table is partial and in-frame only. Counted here are 270,000 or so clones, 85% occurring once; the ten biggest clones make up more than 6.5%. Germline V gene lookup returns CDR1 DFQATT and CDR2 SNEGSKA (reference sequence). V lost 3 bases and J lost 6, with 12 bases in between. The CDR3 spans 13 residues. In assigning cohorts, the study relied on participant-reported clinical history. In the 2 weeks before study entry, exposed participants met a COVID-19 case, which was PCR-confirmed or clinician-diagnosed. Sequenced material: PBMCs or T cells enriched from blood (not recorded which). The receptor was derived from a woman aged 45-65 years who had been exposed to COVID-19. The chain employs TRBV20-1 and TRBJ2-1; no definite D call. CDR3 in DNA: TGCAGTGCTAGTCCCCCTCCCCCCAATGAGCAGTTCTTC. It yields the protein CSASPPPPNEQFF.